One and the same sample provided the 5 T cell receptor beta chains below, sequenced in a study of spatial heterogeneity in lung cancer. Each CDR3 protein gets one entry after TCRdb re-called the 5' RACE reads with MiXCR. The table records about 120,000 distinct CDR3 sequences, roughly a tenth of them present only once. The time point denotes: blood at routine non-recurrence follow-up after resection. Specimen: PBMCs, collected at follow-up. These TCRs come from a female donor with early-stage non-small cell lung cancer.

The CDR3 reads CASSQGSLAYNEQFF. The DNA for the CDR3 is TGCGCCAGCAGCCAAGGATCCCTAGCGTACAATGAGCAGTTCTTC. The chain has TRBV4-1 and TRBJ2-1, with D possibly being TRBD2 (6 bases). The CDR3 contains 15 residues. Trimming took off 1 base at V and 4 bases at J, with 11 bases between the two ends. CDR1 MGHRA and CDR2 YSYEKL come from the germline V gene.

The chain uses TRBV29-1 and TRBJ1-2; D not certain. The CDR3 is made up of 13 amino acids. Per the germline V gene, CDR1 is SQVTM and CDR2 is ANQGSEA. V gave up 4 bases and J gave up 0 bases, with 9 bases separating them. CDR3 sequence (DNA): TGCAGCGTTGCTGAGACGGCTAACTATGGCTACACCTTC. Residues: CSVAETANYGYTF.

This clonotype turned up a few times. This chain uses TRBV11-1 with TRBJ2-1; D gene ambiguous. Germline V gives CDR1 SGHAT, CDR2 FQDESV (reference sequence). V was shortened by 1 base and J by 3 bases, with 7 bases between the two germline ends. This CDR3 contains 14 residues. The CDR3 protein is CASSLEPGYNEQFF. In DNA, the CDR3 is TGTGCCAGCAGCTTAGAGCCAGGCTACAATGAGCAGTTCTTC.

The V call is TRBV15, the J call TRBJ1-4, with no clear D. Germline-derived CDR1 and CDR2 are LNHNV and YYDKDF (reference sequence). This CDR3 has 14 residues. V lost 0 bases and J 13 bases, leaving 15 bases between the germline ends. CDR3 amino acids: CATSRDLVSSLLFF. The DNA of the CDR3 is TGTGCCACCAGCAGAGATCTAGTTAGCAGTCTACTGTTTTTT.

This clonotype has a handful of counts. The gene calls are TRBV7-2 and TRBJ1-2, with 8 bases fitting TRBD1. The V and J ends lost 3 bases and 6 bases, in that order; junction bases with no gene match: 6. Germline values: CDR1 SGHTA, CDR2 FQGNSA. This CDR3 region has 14 residues. The CDR3 DNA reads TGTGCCAGCAGCTTCGATGGACAGGGACATGGCTACACCTTC. Amino acids: CASSFDGQGHGYTF.